Described below is a single T cell receptor beta chain sequence and its context. This clonotype has just a few counts. Its antigen specificity is not known. Base qualities were left out, and no much larger clone turns up one base away. Sequencing took place on an Illumina HiSeq 2500. To make first-strand cDNA, Superscript III was used along with a set of TRAV- and TRBV-specific primers so that both the TCRalpha and TCRbeta chains were covered. TCRs were amplified for 20 PCR cycles with Phusion, using a constant-region primer paired with the adapter attached to the V primers. The isolated mRNA was amplified using the MessageAmp II aRNA Amplification Kit, with in vitro transcription performed for around 16 hours at 37 degrees C. The Dynabeads mRNA DIRECT Purification Kit was used to isolate mRNA for TCR sequencing. A second 25-cycle Phusion PCR added indexed Illumina adapters, and products were purified with AMPure XP beads. The paper's processing steps were these. Using custom Perl scripts, TCR sequences encoding the same protein were pooled, out-of-frame sequences were removed, and the abundance of each clonotype was computed. The analysis excluded TCR sequences that were supported by just one read. Repertoire metrics included Shannon entropy, Gini index, clonality, richness, and frequency of TCRs shared between repertoires. TCRdb applied fastp at Q25 and MiXCR to the public reads, then kept only in-frame beta chains. Each CDR3 protein appears once, grouped with its most common genes and DNA. TCRdb's processing, not the authors', yielded these V and J calls. This sample comprises under 90,000 distinct CDR3 sequences, around 29% of them detected only once. Clones ranked in the top ten supply over 8.5% of the sample.

The data stem from a study of low-dose radiotherapy and immunotherapy resistance in tumors (dated by TCRdb to about 2022). A note on the overall study: Patients in Cohort 1 were given 0.5 Gy per fraction every 2 weeks, and the prescribed total PTV dose was 6.5 Gy. Cohort 2 received 1 Gy per fraction every two weeks, with a total of 13 Gy over 26 weeks. Nivolumab was administered intravenously as a 240 mg flat dose every two weeks, and ipilimumab was administered intravenously at 1 mg/kg every six weeks. Intravenous cyclophosphamide at 200 mg/m2 was administered every two weeks, one day ahead of each radiation and immunotherapy administration. Patients took aspirin 300 mg orally once daily for four cycles, starting on cycle 1 day 1. Randomization of trial participants into treatment groups was not performed. The translational analysis covered eight patients: three from the first dose cohort and the first five from the second dose cohort.

The time point label, read with the paper, signifies: before trial treatment. The donors took part in RACIN, a single-arm, phase I, dose-escalation trial that combined nivolumab, ipilimumab, aspirin, low-dose cyclophosphamide and low-dose radiotherapy. Patients with advanced, TIL-negative solid tumors were considered eligible. The sequencing used PBMCs, collected before treatment. This clonotype was sampled from a female donor with ovarian cancer.

CDR3 loop: CASSLILSVAGHQPQHF. The DNA reads TGTGCCAGCAGCTTAATTTTGAGTGTTGCGGGGCACCAGCCCCAGCATTTT. The chain couples TRBV7-8 to TRBJ1-5; matching of 5 bases hints at TRBD1 as the D gene. Including the terminal cysteine and phenylalanine, the CDR3 comprises 17 residues. This entry keeps only the CDR3 DNA: 51 bases, framed from base 1. Looking up the germline V gene yields CDR1 SGHVS and CDR2 FQNEAQ. Trimming removed 2 bases from V and 7 bases from J, leaving 21 bases between the germline ends.